The 8 T cell receptor beta chains listed next were all sequenced from one sample in a study of T-cell memory formation after mild COVID-19. A single record per CDR3 protein comes from TCRdb applying MiXCR to the 5' RACE reads. The data contain about 170,000 distinct CDR3 sequences, 10% to 15% of them singletons. Sequencing used PBMCs or a T cell subset sorted from them (not recorded which). Receptor source: a man aged 18 to 35 who had mild COVID-19 (a few samples of this study predate the infection). Cell type and time point are not known.

The V call is TRBV7-2, the J call TRBJ2-3, with 10 bases fitting TRBD2. V shed 4 bases and J 8 bases; nucleotides not matched to a gene: 9. Germline CDR1 and CDR2: SGHTA and FQGNSA. The length of the CDR3 is 15 residues. The CDR3 here is CASSSLAGNGGTQYF. CDR3 DNA sequence: TGTGCCAGCAGCTCACTAGCGGGGAACGGGGGTACGCAGTATTTT.

The J gene is TRBJ2-3, the V gene TRBV5-1; D is unresolved. V lost 4 bases and J lost 4, with 10 bases in between. This CDR3 is built from 13 residues. In germline, CDR1 is SGHRS, CDR2 YFSETQ. The DNA of the CDR3 is TGCGCCAGCAGCCGCATTCCCCCAGATACGCAGTATTTT. Translating gives CASSRIPPDTQYF.

J is TRBJ2-3 and V is TRBV6-5; D is unresolved. Germline CDR1 MNHEY, CDR2 SVGAGI. The CDR3 totals 17 residues. V gave up 0 bases and J gave up 0 bases, with 13 bases separating them. This CDR3 is CASSYSQAHRSTDTQYF. In DNA form, the CDR3 reads TGTGCCAGCAGTTACTCGCAGGCCCACCGTAGCACAGATACGCAGTATTTT.

The chain combines TRBV7-3 with TRBJ2-1, with 11 bases identical to TRBD2. CDR3 length equals 15 residues. From germline, CDR1 is SGHTA and CDR2 FQGTGA. The trim removed 5 bases at V and 9 bases at J, leaving 9 bases unmatched. The CDR3 nucleotides are TGTGCCAGCAGCCCCGTAGCGGGGGGGCCGGGTGAGCAGTTCTTC. Amino acids: CASSPVAGGPGEQFF.

The chain employs TRBV5-1 and TRBJ1-1; 7 positions match TRBD1. There are 16 residues in the CDR3. Germline lookup yields CDR1 SGHRS and CDR2 YFSETQ. After removal of 0 bases from V and 0 bases from J, the junction contained 5 bases not matched to a gene. Written as DNA, the CDR3 is TGCGCCAGCAGCTTGGCCGGGACAGCCATGAACACTGAAGCTTTCTTT. Residues: CASSLAGTAMNTEAFF.

A few counts support this clonotype. V usage is TRBV18 and J usage is TRBJ2-2; D is possibly TRBD1 or TRBD2 (6 bases each). The CDR3 consists of 16 residues. V was cut by 6 bases and J by 1 base, with 15 bases left in between. Germline assignment: CDR1 KGHSH and CDR2 LQKENI. The CDR3: CASSAQGGVNTGELFF. The CDR3 coding sequence is TGTGCCAGCTCGGCACAGGGAGGAGTGAACACCGGGGAGCTGTTTTTT.

There are a few counts of this clonotype. The V and J genes are TRBV5-1 and TRBJ1-1, with no clear D. Looked up from germline, CDR1 is SGHRS and CDR2 is YFSETQ. Between the trimmed V and J ends, which lost 4 bases and 1 base, there was a span of 14 bases. The CDR3 covers 15 residues. Here the CDR3 DNA reads TGCGCCAGCAGCCTGTTAGGGAATACGAACACTGAAGCTTTCTTT. It encodes CASSLLGNTNTEAFF.

This clonotype was seen a handful of times. The chain is built from TRBV6-5 and TRBJ1-2, with D perhaps matching TRBD1 (5 bases). The CDR3 contains 14 residues. Per the germline V gene, CDR1 is MNHEY and CDR2 is SVGAGI. Trimming pared 5 bases from V and 3 bases from J, leaving 13 bases between. CDR3 residues: CASSKQVNDYGYTF. The DNA of the CDR3 is TGTGCCAGCAGTAAACAGGTGAACGACTATGGCTACACCTTC.